The 28 T cell receptor beta chains given below trace back to one sample, sequenced in a study of breast tumors, draining lymph nodes, adjacent tissues. One entry per CDR3 protein results from TCRdb running MiXCR on the multiplex PCR reads. The data contain 90,000 to 120,000 distinct CDR3 sequences, around 20% of them seen just once; the ten biggest clones take up 1% to 1.5%. The lymph nodes were axillary draining lymph nodes from breast cancer patients. Sequencing was performed on axillary lymph node tissue. The receptors stem from a female donor with breast cancer. Some clones in this sample may be carry-over from other donors' samples.

This clonotype was seen ten or more times. The chain joins TRBV6-1 to TRBJ2-7; 12 bases fit TRBD2. The V and J ends lost 6 bases and 5 bases, in that order; junction bases with no gene match: 8. The CDR3 extends over 15 amino acids. CDR1 and CDR2 (germline): MNHNS, SASEGT. DNA of the CDR3: TGTGCCAGCAGGTTACTAGCGGGAGGTCTCCACGAGCAGTACTTC. It is translated as CASRLLAGGLHEQYF.

This clonotype was detected ten times or more. The chain recombines TRBV2 with TRBJ2-7; TRBD1 matches 8 bases. CDR1 and CDR2 from the germline V gene are SNHLY and FYNNEI. The V and J ends lost 3 bases and 3 bases, in that order; junction bases with no gene match: 16. This CDR3 comprises 18 residues. As DNA, the CDR3 is TGTGCCAGCAGTGAGTCAATAAGTACCTGGACAGGGCTCTACGAGCAGTACTTC. This gives the protein CASSESISTWTGLYEQYF.

In its sample, this clonotype was seen many times. The CDR3 spells CASSAGTGELFF. For the CDR3, the DNA is TGCGCCAGCAGTGCGGGGACCGGGGAGCTGTTTTTT. The V gene is TRBV10-1, the J gene TRBJ2-2; D may be TRBD2 (5 bases). Trimming cost V 4 bases and J 5 bases, with 5 bases left between them. The CDR3 runs 12 residues. Germline CDR1 reads WNHNN; CDR2 reads SYGVQD (reference sequence).

As regards this clonotype: The conserved phenylalanine or tryptophan is not found at the CDR3 terminus, so this likely reflects a read error. The rearrangement links TRBV20-1 to TRBJ2-7; possibly TRBD1 for D (6 bases). The V gene's germline CDR1 is DFQATT and CDR2 SNEGSKA (reference sequence). The V gene lost 3 bases and the J gene lost 2 bases, with 17 bases spanning the gap. The CDR3 sequence is 15 residues long. For the CDR3, the DNA is TGCAGTGCTAGGGATCTGGAGACAGGAACCTACGAGCAGTACCTC. It translates to CSARDLETGTYEQYL.

This clonotype was seen repeatedly, ten times or more. V is TRBV5-4 and J is TRBJ2-3, with 8 bases aligning to TRBD1. The CDR3 runs to 16 residues. Germline CDR1 is SGHNT and CDR2 is YYREEE (reference sequence). With V trimmed by 3 bases and J by 0 bases, 6 bases remained unmatched. In nucleotides, the CDR3 is TGTGCCAGCAGCTCGACTCACAGGGGGAGCACAGATACGCAGTATTTT. As protein: CASSSTHRGSTDTQYF. The full variable domain, its missing parts supplied by reference TRBV5-4 and TRBJ2-3, is ETGVTQSPTHLIKTRGQQVTLRCSSQSGHNTVSWYQQALGQGPQFIFQYYREEENGRGNFPPRFSGLQFPNYSSELNVNALELDDSALYLCASSSTHRGSTDTQYFGPGTRLTVL.

The J gene is TRBJ2-1, the V gene TRBV11-3; TRBD1 is a possible D gene (5 bases). Germline values: CDR1 SGHNT, CDR2 YENEEA. V was cut by 7 bases and J by 1 base, with 20 bases left in between. The CDR3 has 17 amino acids. CDR3: CASNQYKGSQSYNEQFF. The DNA of the CDR3 is TGTGCCAGCAACCAGTACAAGGGGTCCCAATCCTACAATGAGCAGTTCTTC.

In the case of this clonotype: A much larger clone lies a single base off, so this may be a read error. The conserved phenylalanine or tryptophan is not found at the CDR3 terminus, so this likely reflects a read error. CDR3 in DNA: TGTGCCAGCAGTCAACCGGGAGGACGTTCCGGGGCCAACGTCCTGACTTCC. Translated, it gives CASSQPGGRSGANVLTS. The chain employs TRBV27 and TRBJ2-6; 7 bases match TRBD2. Trimming cost V 5 bases and J 4 bases; bases outside gene matches: 11. The CDR3 totals 17 residues. CDR1 MNHEY and CDR2 SMNVEV come from the germline V gene (reference sequence).

At least ten counts were recorded for this clonotype. The V call is TRBV20-1, the J call TRBJ2-3, with 9 bases aligning to TRBD2. After removal of 3 bases from V and 4 bases from J, the junction contained 8 bases not matched to a gene. CDR1 is DFQATT and CDR2 is SNEGSKA in the germline V gene (reference sequence). CDR3 length equals 15 residues. The CDR3 spells CSASLGLAGADTQYF. Written as DNA, the CDR3 is TGCAGTGCTAGTTTGGGCTTAGCGGGAGCAGATACGCAGTATTTT.

This clonotype showed up many times. V usage is TRBV20-1 and J usage is TRBJ1-4; 10 bases are shared with TRBD1. Looked up from germline, CDR1 is DFQATT and CDR2 is SNEGSKA (reference sequence). The CDR3 is 14 residues long. V lost 7 bases and J lost 6; bases outside the gene matches: 8. The CDR3 loop is CSVPLGTGDEKLFF. In nucleotides, the CDR3 is TGCAGTGTTCCCCTGGGGACAGGGGATGAAAAACTGTTTTTT.

On this clonotype itself: A much larger clonotype is one base distant, so this may be a read error. The rearrangement joins TRBV15 to TRBJ2-7, with a tentative D call TRBD1 (6 bases). The CDR3 has 15 residues. The germline gives CDR1 LNHNV, CDR2 YYDKDF (reference sequence). CDR3 nucleotides: TGTGCCACCGGCAGAGGTGGACAGCTAGCCTACGAGCAGTACTTC. It encodes CATGRGGQLAYEQYF.

Details on this clonotype: A much larger clone lies a single base off, so this may be a read error. Here the CDR3 omits its conserved ending phenylalanine or tryptophan, so a read error is the likely source. V and J are TRBV11-1 and TRBJ2-7, with D possibly being TRBD1 (6 bases). The CDR3 loop spans 11 amino acids. Germline V gene lookup returns CDR1 SGHAT and CDR2 FQDESV (reference sequence). The V end lost 5 bases, the J end lost 7 bases, and 9 bases lay between the germline ends. The CDR3 nucleotides read TGTGCCAGCAGCGAAACAGGGGAGCAGTACTCC. Translating gives CASSETGEQYS.

This clonotype appeared many times. The chain recombines TRBV2 with TRBJ2-3; D might be TRBD1 (5 bases). V dropped 5 bases and J dropped 0 bases, with 9 bases sitting between them. This CDR3 comprises 14 residues. From germline, CDR1 is SNHLY and CDR2 FYNNEI. The CDR3 nucleotides read TGTGCCAGCAGTAGGGGAATTAGCACAGATACGCAGTATTTT. This sequence encodes CASSRGISTDTQYF.

This clonotype was found many times. V gene TRBV7-6 combines with J gene TRBJ2-2; 8 nucleotides match TRBD2. Germline assignment: CDR1 SGHVS and CDR2 FNYEAQ. The CDR3 has 18 amino acids. With V trimmed by 5 bases and J by 2 bases, 13 bases remained unmatched. The CDR3 bases are TGTGCCAGCAGCCCAATACCGGGGGGGGCCAGTAACACCGGGGAGCTGTTTTTT. Protein product: CASSPIPGGASNTGELFF.

Many counts were recorded for this clonotype. V gene TRBV5-6 combines with J gene TRBJ1-2, with D tentatively TRBD1 (6 bases). The CDR3 extends over 13 amino acids. Trimming cost V 2 bases and J 5 bases, with 10 bases left between them. In germline, CDR1 is SGHDT, CDR2 YYEEEE. The CDR3 spells CASSFGRGYGYTF. In nucleotides, the CDR3 is TGTGCCAGCAGCTTTGGCAGGGGATATGGCTACACCTTC.

The chain has TRBV6-1 and TRBJ1-1; no firm D call. CDR1 is MNHNS and CDR2 is SASEGT in the germline V gene. Trimming removed 3 bases at V and 5 bases at J, with 16 bases between. The CDR3 totals 15 residues. In DNA, the CDR3 is TGTGCCAGCAGTGAGGGTGGATATAGGGTAACTGAAGCTTTCTTT. Translated, it gives CASSEGGYRVTEAFF.

This clonotype has at least ten counts. The chain couples TRBV20-1 to TRBJ2-1; a weak D match, TRBD2 (5 bases). There are 15 residues in the CDR3. The V gene's germline CDR1 is DFQATT and CDR2 SNEGSKA (reference sequence). With 6 bases removed from V and 3 bases from J, the gap between germline ends came to 18 bases. The CDR3 region has the DNA TGCAGTGCCGGGGATGAGGCGAGAGGCTACAATGAGCAGTTCTTC. Translated, it gives CSAGDEARGYNEQFF.

A note on this clonotype: This may come from a read error, since a much larger clone is one base off. This rearrangement joins TRBV10-3 to TRBJ1-2; D possibly corresponds to TRBD1 (6 bases). Germline values: CDR1 ENHRY, CDR2 SYGVKD. The CDR3 runs to 13 residues. CDR3 bases: TGTGCCTTCAGGAACAGGGAGGATGGTGGCTACACCTTC. It translates to CAFRNREDGGYTF.

Ten or more counts support this clonotype. The chain couples TRBV30 to TRBJ1-2; D unresolved. Trimming shortened V by 8 bases and J by 3 bases, and 16 bases separated the two germline ends. Germline V gene lookup returns CDR1 GTSNPN and CDR2 SVGIG (reference sequence). This CDR3 spans 13 amino acids. For the CDR3, the DNA is TGTGCCCACTGGGAGGTATCTTACTATGGCTACACCTTC. Amino acids: CAHWEVSYYGYTF.

This clonotype was recorded many times. The chain combines TRBV27 with TRBJ1-3; no reliable D call. The germline V gene has CDR1 MNHEY and CDR2 SMNVEV (reference sequence). The CDR3 is 14 residues long. Trimming left V 4 bases short and J 0 bases short, with 7 bases between. CDR3 DNA sequence: TGTGCCAGCAGTTCTGCCGTCTCTGGAAACACCATATATTTT. It codes for CASSSAVSGNTIYF.

This clonotype was picked up a small number of times. With a much larger clone just one base away, this may be a read error. The chain uses TRBV30 and TRBJ2-7; possibly TRBD2 for D (5 bases). CDR1 is GTSNPN, CDR2 SVGIG, per germline (reference sequence). CDR3 length: 12 amino acids. CDR3 protein: CAWSVQTNERYF. The DNA of the CDR3 is TGTGCCTGGAGTGTCCAGACTAACGAGCGGTACTTC.

This clonotype was seen only a few times. One base away lies a much larger clone, so this may be a sequencing read error. The V call is TRBV12-3 or TRBV12-4, the J call TRBJ1-2; perhaps TRBD1 as D (6 bases). The CDR3 covers 14 residues. The CDR3, as DNA: TGTGCCAGCAGTCCGCAGGGGACTATCTATAGCTACACCTTC. Amino acids: CASSPQGTIYSYTF.

Many counts were recorded for this clonotype. The chain joins TRBV9 to TRBJ2-1; 8 bases match TRBD1. CDR1 and CDR2 from the germline V gene are SGDLS and YYNGEE. V trimming: 4 bases; J trimming: 2 bases; junction bases outside the gene matches: 2. This CDR3 contains 14 residues. The CDR3 spells CASSQQGAYNEQFF. As DNA, the CDR3 is TGTGCCAGCAGCCAACAGGGGGCCTACAATGAGCAGTTCTTC.

This clonotype was observed at least ten times. The rearrangement uses TRBV15 and TRBJ2-5, with D hard to call. V lost 1 base and J lost 5, with 14 bases in between. Germline loops: CDR1 LNHNV, CDR2 YYDKDF (reference sequence). The CDR3 is made up of 15 amino acids. CDR3 bases: TGTGCCACCAGCAGAGGCCAGACCCAAAAGGAGACCCAGTACTTC. It encodes CATSRGQTQKETQYF. Filled out from reference TRBV15 and TRBJ2-5, the complete variable domain reads DAMVIQNPRYQVTQFGKPVTLSCSQTLNHNVMYWYQQKSSQAPKLLFHYYDKDFNNEADTPDNFQSRRPNTSFCFLDIRSPGLGDTAMYLCATSRGQTQKETQYFGPGTRLLVL.

The CDR3: CSARLGWGETQYF. The DNA of the CDR3 is TGCAGTGCCCGCCTCGGGTGGGGGGAGACCCAGTACTTC. The rearrangement uses TRBV20-1 and TRBJ2-5, with D tentatively TRBD1 or TRBD2 (5 bases each). Germline V gene data show CDR1 as DFQATT and CDR2 as SNEGSKA (reference sequence). The V gene lost 6 bases and the J gene lost 5 bases, with 16 bases spanning the gap. The CDR3 covers 13 residues.

At least ten counts were recorded for this clonotype. The genes are TRBV11-1 and TRBJ2-1; D could derive from TRBD1 or TRBD2 (5 bases each). Trimming pared 10 bases from V and 0 bases from J, leaving 16 bases between. Germline CDR1 and CDR2: SGHAT and FQDESV (reference sequence). The CDR3 extends over 15 amino acids. This CDR3 is CATSSGRLSYNEQFF. The CDR3 DNA reads TGTGCCACTAGCTCGGGGCGACTCTCCTACAATGAGCAGTTCTTC. Drawing the rest from reference TRBV11-1 and TRBJ2-1, the complete variable domain is EAEVAQSPRYKITEKSQAVAFWCDPISGHATLYWYRQILGQGPELLVQFQDESVVDDSQLPKDRFSAERLKGVDSTLKIQPAELGDSAMYLCATSSGRLSYNEQFFGPGTRLTVL.

Worth noting for this clonotype: A clone one base away is much larger, so this may be a read error. V gene TRBV19 combines with J gene TRBJ1-5; D not certain. Trimming took off 8 bases at V and 0 bases at J, with 14 bases between the two ends. Germline V CDR1 and CDR2: LNHDA, SQIVND (reference sequence). This CDR3 contains 15 residues. The CDR3 spells CASGGRRDSNQPQHF. The CDR3 bases are TGTGCCAGTGGTGGGCGGAGAGATAGCAATCAGCCCCAGCATTTT.

This clonotype has at least ten counts. V usage is TRBV10-3 and J usage is TRBJ1-2; D is undetermined. The germline CDR1 and CDR2 sequences are ENHRY and SYGVKD. Deletions cut 2 bases from V and 7 bases from J, with 11 bases between. CDR3 length: 13 residues. The CDR3 sequence is CAISEGDFGGYTF. CDR3 bases: TGTGCCATCAGTGAGGGCGATTTCGGTGGCTACACCTTC.

This clonotype came up many times. J is TRBJ2-7 and V is TRBV6-1; a possible D gene is TRBD1 (5 bases). V was shortened by 7 bases and J by 3 bases, with 13 bases between the two germline ends. The germline V gene encodes CDR1 MNHNS and CDR2 SASEGT. The CDR3 covers 13 residues. As DNA, the CDR3 is TGTGCCAGCAACTCTGACAGCCACTACGAGCAGTACTTC. Protein sequence: CASNSDSHYEQYF.